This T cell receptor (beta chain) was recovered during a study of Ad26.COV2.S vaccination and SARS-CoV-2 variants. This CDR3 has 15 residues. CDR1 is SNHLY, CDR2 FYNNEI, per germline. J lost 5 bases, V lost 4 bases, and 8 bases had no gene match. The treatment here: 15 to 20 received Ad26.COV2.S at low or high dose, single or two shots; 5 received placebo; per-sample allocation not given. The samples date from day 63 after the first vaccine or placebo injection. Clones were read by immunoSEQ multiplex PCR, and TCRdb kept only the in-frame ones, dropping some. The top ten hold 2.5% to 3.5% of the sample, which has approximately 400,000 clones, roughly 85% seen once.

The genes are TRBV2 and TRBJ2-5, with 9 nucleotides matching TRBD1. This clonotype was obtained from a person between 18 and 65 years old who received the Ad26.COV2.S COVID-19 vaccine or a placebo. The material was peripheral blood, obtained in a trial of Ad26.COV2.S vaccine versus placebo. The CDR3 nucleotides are TGTGCCAGCAGTGGTCAGACAGGGGGTTCCGAGACCCAGTACTTC. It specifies CASSGQTGGSETQYF.